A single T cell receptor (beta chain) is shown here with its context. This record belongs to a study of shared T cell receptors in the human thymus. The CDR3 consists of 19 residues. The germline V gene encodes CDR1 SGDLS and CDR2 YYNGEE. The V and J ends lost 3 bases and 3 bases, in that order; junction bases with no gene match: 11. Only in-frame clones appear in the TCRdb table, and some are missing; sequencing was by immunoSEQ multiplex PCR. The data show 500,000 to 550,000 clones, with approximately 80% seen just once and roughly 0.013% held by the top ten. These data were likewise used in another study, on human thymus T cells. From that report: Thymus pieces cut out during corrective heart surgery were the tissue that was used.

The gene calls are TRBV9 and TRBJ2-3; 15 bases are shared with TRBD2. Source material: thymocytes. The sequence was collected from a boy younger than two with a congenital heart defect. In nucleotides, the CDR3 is TGTGCCAGCAGCGACTCCGGGACTAGCGGGAGGAATCGGACAGATACGCAGTATTTT. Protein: CASSDSGTSGRNRTDTQYF.